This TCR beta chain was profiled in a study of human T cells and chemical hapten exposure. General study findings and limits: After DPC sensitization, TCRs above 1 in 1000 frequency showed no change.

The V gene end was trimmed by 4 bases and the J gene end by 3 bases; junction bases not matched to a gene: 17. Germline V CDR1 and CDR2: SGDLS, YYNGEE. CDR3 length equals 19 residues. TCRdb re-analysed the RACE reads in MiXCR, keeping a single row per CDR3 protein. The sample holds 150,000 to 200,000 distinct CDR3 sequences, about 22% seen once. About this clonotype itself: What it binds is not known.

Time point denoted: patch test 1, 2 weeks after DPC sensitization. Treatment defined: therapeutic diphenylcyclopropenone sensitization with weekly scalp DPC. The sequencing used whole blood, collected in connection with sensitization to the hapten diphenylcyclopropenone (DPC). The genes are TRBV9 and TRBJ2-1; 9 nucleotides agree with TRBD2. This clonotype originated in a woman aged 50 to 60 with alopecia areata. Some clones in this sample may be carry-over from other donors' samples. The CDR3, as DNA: TGTGCCAGCAGCTCCAAACGTAATCGGGCGGGAGGGCTCTACAATGAGCAGTTCTTC. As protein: CASSSKRNRAGGLYNEQFF.